The clone carrying this TCR beta chain was observed a handful of times. Its antigen is undetermined. PCR amplification relied on 60 Vbeta primers (plus 13 Jbeta primers). In the study's own analysis: Later, roughly 77 million unique TCR beta chains were counted in an analysis, and 8.5 million to 13 million of them were shared. Generated by immunoSEQ multiplex PCR, the TCRdb table keeps only in-frame clones and is missing some. The DNA gave D and trimming, while V, J and clone size come from that table. The sample consists of about 130,000 clones, 60% to 80% of them appearing once. These data belong to a study of cytomegalovirus exposure and HLA in healthy donors. Study-level background: In terms of ancestry, the Caucasian-associated cluster contained roughly 81% of the roughly 400 genotyped donors. Study-level points and caveats: Links to common viral pathogens appeared, in a later analysis, for several of the most significant clusters.

V was trimmed by 0 bases and J by 4 bases, leaving 8 bases between them. Germline V gene lookup returns CDR1 SGHDT and CDR2 YYEEEE. CDR3 size: 14 residues. The sequenced sample consisted of PBMCs. This chain links TRBV5-6 with TRBJ1-5; D might be TRBD1 (6 bases). This TCR derives from a man aged 25-45 years in good health and CMV-seronegative. CDR3 amino acids: CASSLADSNQPQHF. The CDR3 DNA sequence: TGTGCCAGCAGCTTGGCGGACAGTAATCAGCCCCAGCATTTT.